These T cell receptor beta chains were read from a single sample in a study of CD8+CD57+ T cells in acquired aplastic anemia. TCRdb reanalysed the reads using MiXCR and keeps one entry per CDR3 protein. The sample lists 180,000 or so distinct CDR3 sequences, under 55% occurring once. Sequenced material: sorted CD4+, CD8+, or CD8+CD57+ T cells (not recorded which) from PBMCs. Source of these receptors: a human donor in good health. Each CDR3 is given with its conserved first and last residue. D genes are given only for firm matches. Size tells how often a clone was seen (once, few, many) or the class of an expanded clone, and some rows leave it out.

TRBV6-5	TRBJ1-1	few	-	CASSYVAANTEAFF	TGTGCCAGCAGTTACGTGGCGGCGAACACTGAAGCTTTCTTT
TRBV5-1	TRBJ2-5	many	-	CASSLAPGLQETQYF	TGCGCCAGCAGCTTGGCCCCGGGGCTCCAAGAGACCCAGTACTTC
TRBV11-1	TRBJ1-4	many	-	CASSLEDGEKLFF	TGTGCCAGCAGCTTAGAGGATGGGGAAAAACTGTTTTTT
TRBV20-1	TRBJ1-2	-	-	CSADFTHTF	TGCAGTGCCGACTTTACACACACCTTC
TRBV29-1	TRBJ2-7	-	-	CSLEPGDYAYEQYF	TGCAGCTTGGAGCCCGGTGATTACGCCTACGAGCAGTACTTC
TRBV25-1	TRBJ2-7	-	-	CASSAGVIEQYF	TGTGCCAGCAGTGCCGGGGTTATCGAGCAGTACTTC
TRBV4-1	TRBJ2-1	few	TRBD2	CASSYDRGSINEQFF	TGCGCCAGCAGCTATGACCGCGGGAGTATAAATGAGCAGTTCTTC
TRBV7-2	TRBJ1-1	-	-	CASSLDSSEAFF	TGTGCCAGCAGCCTTGACAGCTCTGAAGCTTTCTTT
TRBV24-1	TRBJ2-7	few	-	CATSAAGLSYEQYF	TGTGCCACCAGTGCCGCCGGCCTCTCCTACGAGCAGTACTTC
TRBV25-1	TRBJ2-1	many	-	CASSEQGRSYNEQFF	TGTGCCAGCAGTGAACAGGGGAGGTCCTACAATGAGCAGTTCTTC
TRBV2	TRBJ1-1	many	-	CASPGMGQDRF	TGTGCCAGCCCTGGGATGGGGCAGGACCGGTTT
TRBV7-9	TRBJ1-1	-	-	CASRRRTEAFF	TGTGCCAGCAGGCGTCGCACTGAAGCTTTCTTT
TRBV15	TRBJ1-2	many	-	CATSRVVGDYTF	TGTGCCACCAGCAGAGTAGTCGGCGACTACACCTTC
TRBV10-2	TRBJ2-3	-	-	CASSGGIPGTDTQYF	TGCGCCAGCAGTGGTGGTATCCCCGGCACAGATACGCAGTATTTT
TRBV7-9	TRBJ2-1	many	TRBD1	CASSPGGGENEQFF	TGTGCCAGCAGCCCAGGGGGCGGCGAAAATGAGCAGTTCTTC
TRBV7-9	TRBJ2-2	-	TRBD2	CVSGPPREGTGELFF	TGTGTCAGCGGACCCCCAAGGGAGGGAACCGGGGAGCTGTTTTTT
TRBV10-3	TRBJ2-3	-	TRBD2	CATSGTSGGRTDTQYF	TGTGCCACTTCCGGGACTAGCGGGGGGCGCACAGATACGCAGTATTTT
TRBV18	TRBJ2-3	-	TRBD2	CASSPRLAGGTDTQYF	TGTGCCAGCTCACCAAGACTAGCGGGAGGCACAGATACGCAGTATTTT
TRBV4-2	TRBJ1-4	-	TRBD1	CASSQAQGATNEKLFF	TGTGCCAGCAGCCAGGCTCAGGGGGCAACTAATGAAAAACTGTTTTTT
TRBV7-6	TRBJ2-3	-	TRBD1	CASSLGGQETDAQYF	TGTGCAAGCAGCTTAGGGGGACAGGAGACAGATGCGCAGTATTTT